The 26 T cell receptor beta chains below come from one sample, sequenced in a study of T cell repertoires in cytomegalovirus infection. TCRdb ran MiXCR on the reads and lists one entry per CDR3 protein. The sample includes nearly 650,000 distinct CDR3 sequences, 20% to 30% of them seen just once. The sequenced sample consisted of CD8+ T cells from PBMCs. Receptor source: a human donor in good health (CMV status not recorded). Some clones in this sample may be carry-over from other donors' samples.

This clonotype was counted many times. This chain joins TRBV20-1 and TRBJ2-1, with TRBD2 identical over 11 bases. Looked up from germline, CDR1 is DFQATT and CDR2 is SNEGSKA (reference sequence). V trimming: 2 bases; J trimming: 0 bases; junction bases outside the gene matches: 12. The CDR3 covers 19 residues. The CDR3 region is CSARRFASGGLSSYNEQFF. CDR3 sequence (DNA): TGCAGTGCTAGAAGATTTGCTAGCGGGGGGCTTAGCTCCTACAATGAGCAGTTCTTC.

The rearrangement uses TRBV7-2 and TRBJ2-1; a possible D gene is TRBD1 (6 bases). The CDR3 length is 16 residues. Germline loops: CDR1 SGHTA, CDR2 FQGNSA. V was pared by 4 bases and J by 7 bases, with 20 bases between. CDR3 amino acids: CASSSHRDTPLNEQFF. For the CDR3, the DNA is TGTGCCAGCAGCTCCCACCGGGACACCCCCTTGAATGAGCAGTTCTTC. Based on the CDR3 plus reference TRBV7-2 and TRBJ2-1, the full variable domain is GAGVSQSPSNKVTEKGKDVELRCDPISGHTALYWYRQSLGQGLEFLIYFQGNSAPDKSGLPSDRFSAERTGGSVSTLTIQRTQQEDSAVYLCASSSHRDTPLNEQFFGPGTRLTVL.

This clonotype was counted between two and nine times. The J gene is TRBJ1-5, the V gene TRBV27, with D uncertain. The CDR3 extends over 16 amino acids. Germline-derived CDR1 and CDR2 are MNHEY and SMNVEV (reference sequence). The V and J ends lost 0 bases and 0 bases respectively, with 9 bases between them. CDR3 residues: CASSLSGPYSNQPQHF. For the CDR3, the DNA is TGTGCCAGCAGTTTATCAGGGCCTTATAGCAATCAGCCCCAGCATTTT.

This clonotype turned up a few times. The rearrangement joins TRBV5-5 to TRBJ2-2; D not resolved. The CDR3 consists of 12 residues. Per the germline V gene, CDR1 is SGHKS and CDR2 is YYEKEE (reference sequence). The germline V and J ends were trimmed by 7 bases and 6 bases, with 10 bases remaining between them. The CDR3 region is CASDIAAGELFF. The CDR3 nucleotides read TGTGCCAGCGACATTGCCGCCGGGGAGCTGTTTTTT.

The genes are TRBV13 and TRBJ2-5; D could derive from TRBD1 or TRBD2 (7 bases each). The CDR3 contains 16 residues. Germline CDR1 reads PRHDT; CDR2 reads FYEKMQ (reference sequence). The V end was cut by 4 bases, the J end by 2 bases, with 17 bases between. The CDR3 is CASSSSTGRAQETQYF. The CDR3 bases are TGTGCCAGCAGCTCATCGACAGGGAGGGCTCAAGAGACCCAGTACTTC.

This clonotype showed up just a few times. CDR3 coding DNA: TGTGCCAGCACCTCAGGGTCCTACGAGCAGTACTTC. Translation: CASTSGSYEQYF. This chain links TRBV27 with TRBJ2-7; weak D call: TRBD1 (5 bases). The CDR3 spans 12 residues. V was pared by 7 bases and J by 1 base, with 8 bases between. CDR1 is MNHEY and CDR2 is SMNVEV in the germline V gene (reference sequence).

In its sample, this clonotype was seen many times. The chain joins TRBV12-5 to TRBJ1-4; D gene ambiguous. V lost 1 base, J lost 5 bases, and 20 bases lay in between. CDR3 size: 18 residues. Looked up from germline, CDR1 is LGHNT and CDR2 is FRNRAP. The CDR3 loop is CASGLEVALRNNNEKLFF. CDR3 in DNA: TGTGCTAGTGGTTTGGAGGTGGCCCTGCGGAACAACAATGAAAAACTGTTTTTT.

This clonotype was seen many times. J is TRBJ2-1 and V is TRBV7-6, with a tentative D call TRBD2 (6 bases). V was shortened by 5 bases and J by 8 bases, with 19 bases between the two germline ends. Germline assignment: CDR1 SGHVS and CDR2 FNYEAQ. This CDR3 is built from 15 residues. CDR3 DNA sequence: TGTGCCAGCAGCCCTCGGGTTGGCGGGGTTTATGAGCAGTTCTTC. The encoded protein is CASSPRVGGVYEQFF.

This clonotype was recorded a few times. This chain links TRBV10-3 with TRBJ2-5; 8 bases are a match to TRBD2. The CDR3 spans 16 residues. V trimming: 4 bases; J trimming: 2 bases; junction bases outside the gene matches: 9. Germline V gene data show CDR1 as ENHRY and CDR2 as SYGVKD. CDR3 in DNA: TGTGCCATCAGTGGGGACACTAGCGGATTACAAGAGACCCAGTACTTC. It specifies CAISGDTSGLQETQYF.

The rearrangement joins TRBV28 to TRBJ2-2; a weak D match, TRBD2 (5 bases). CDR1 is MDHEN and CDR2 is SYDVKM in the germline V gene. The germline V and J ends were trimmed by 6 bases and 8 bases, with 16 bases remaining between them. The CDR3 sequence is 14 residues long. CDR3 sequence reads: CASRALSREGELFF. CDR3 coding DNA: TGTGCCAGCAGGGCGCTTAGCCGGGAAGGGGAGCTGTTTTTT.

J is TRBJ1-6 and V is TRBV6-2 or TRBV6-3; 7 nucleotides agree with TRBD1. This CDR3 contains 16 residues. Germline-derived CDR1 and CDR2 are MNHEY and SVGEGT. Trimming at V came to 2 bases and at J to 7 bases, leaving 8 bases not matched to a gene. The DNA of the CDR3 is TGTGCCAGCAGTTACGGACAGGAAATTTGGAATTCACCCCTCCACTTT. Amino acids: CASSYGQEIWNSPLHF.

The sample holds a few counts of this clonotype. The rearrangement uses TRBV4-2 and TRBJ2-3, with D possibly called TRBD1 or TRBD2 (5 bases each). V was shortened by 4 bases and J by 4 bases, with 15 bases between the two germline ends. The V gene's germline CDR1 is LGHNA and CDR2 YNFKEQ. The CDR3 covers 15 residues. CDR3 DNA sequence: TGTGCCAGCAGCCCCGTTGGGGGTCGCGCAGATACGCAGTATTTT. Protein: CASSPVGGRADTQYF.

Remarks on this clonotype: A much larger clone differs from this one at a single base, so this may be a read error. The chain couples TRBV7-2 to TRBJ1-5; D call uncertain. This CDR3 region has 15 residues. The V gene's germline CDR1 is SGHTA and CDR2 FQGNSA. CDR3 amino acids: CVSSSRVFGNQPQHF. In DNA, the CDR3 is TGTGTCAGCAGTTCTAGGGTTTTCGGCAATCAGCCCCAGCATTTT.

The V and J genes are TRBV6-6 and TRBJ1-1, with D maybe TRBD1 (6 bases). Germline V CDR1 and CDR2: MNHNY, SVGAGI (reference sequence). V was clipped by 5 bases and J by 0 bases, with 13 bases between them. This CDR3 comprises 15 residues. CDR3 nucleotide sequence: TGTGCCAGCAGTAACGCACAGGGAGTGAACACTGAAGCTTTCTTT. Translated: CASSNAQGVNTEAFF.

The genes are TRBV29-1 and TRBJ2-5, with D tentatively TRBD1 (6 bases). The CDR3 runs to 15 residues. Trimming took 2 bases from V and 0 from J, leaving 13 bases between them. Germline V gene data show CDR1 as SQVTM and CDR2 as ANQGSEA. The CDR3 loop reads CSVERAGANQETQYF. The DNA of the CDR3 is TGCAGCGTTGAAAGGGCAGGGGCCAACCAAGAGACCCAGTACTTC. Filled out from reference TRBV29-1 and TRBJ2-5, the complete variable domain reads SAVISQKPSRDICQRGTSLTIQCQVDSQVTMMFWYRQQPGQSLTLIATANQGSEATYESGFVIDKFPISRPNLTFSTLTVSNMSPEDSSIYLCSVERAGANQETQYFGPGTRLLVL.

This clonotype has just a few counts. The chain recombines TRBV4-1 with TRBJ2-3, with a tentative D call TRBD2 (6 bases). V gave up 3 bases and J gave up 1 base, with 11 bases separating them. The germline gives CDR1 MGHRA, CDR2 YSYEKL. CDR3 size: 15 residues. DNA for the CDR3: TGCGCCAGCAGCCATTCGTCTAGCGGCACAGATACGCAGTATTTT. Protein sequence: CASSHSSSGTDTQYF.

This clonotype was observed a few times. The chain combines TRBV19 with TRBJ1-1; D perhaps matches TRBD1 (5 bases). Germline CDR1 LNHDA, CDR2 SQIVND (reference sequence). Trimming removed 5 bases at V and 5 bases at J, with 12 bases between. This CDR3 has 13 residues. This chain's CDR3 is CASSFWGTTEAFF. The CDR3 coding sequence is TGTGCCAGTAGTTTTTGGGGCACGACTGAAGCTTTCTTT.

This clonotype was observed a handful of times. This rearrangement joins TRBV20-1 to TRBJ2-1; weak D call: TRBD2 (7 bases). The CDR3 spans 18 residues. Trimming stripped 2 bases from V and 2 bases from J, with 22 bases between. Germline V CDR1 and CDR2: DFQATT, SNEGSKA (reference sequence). The CDR3 reads CSARLVGIGGGPYNEQFF. In DNA, the CDR3 is TGCAGTGCTAGACTCGTGGGTATAGGGGGGGGTCCCTACAATGAGCAGTTCTTC.

In this sample, this clonotype turned up many times. The chain joins TRBV12-3 or TRBV12-4 to TRBJ1-5; 7 bases map to TRBD1. J lost 4 bases, V lost 5 bases, and 8 bases had no gene match. The CDR3 runs 15 residues. This chain's CDR3 is CASSNRDRNNQPQHF. CDR3 bases: TGTGCCAGCAGTAACCGGGACAGAAATAATCAGCCCCAGCATTTT.

This clonotype appeared a few times. The J gene is TRBJ2-1, the V gene TRBV15; D remains unclear. The V end was cut by 4 bases, the J end by 11 bases, with 12 bases between. The germline CDR1 and CDR2 sequences are LNHNV and YYDKDF (reference sequence). This CDR3 is 12 amino acids long. The CDR3 DNA reads TGTGCCACCAGCACCCTTAGCTACCAGCAGTTCTTC. Amino acids: CATSTLSYQQFF.

The sample holds many counts of this clonotype. V usage is TRBV7-9 and J usage is TRBJ2-5; D might be TRBD2 (6 bases). Germline V CDR1 and CDR2: SEHNR, FQNEAQ (reference sequence). This CDR3 is 15 amino acids long. V gave up 5 bases and J gave up 2 bases, with 15 bases separating them. This CDR3 reads CASSPRLGLQETQYF. CDR3 DNA sequence: TGTGCCAGCAGCCCACGCCTAGGACTACAAGAGACCCAGTACTTC.

The chain joins TRBV19 to TRBJ2-1; possibly TRBD2 for D (7 bases). The V gene's germline CDR1 is LNHDA and CDR2 SQIVND (reference sequence). The CDR3 has 15 residues. V lost 10 bases and J lost 6, with 22 bases in between. The CDR3 loop reads CATDLGGGAGNEQFF. The DNA of the CDR3 is TGTGCCACCGACCTTGGGGGGGGGGCCGGCAATGAGCAGTTCTTC.

This clonotype was detected a few times. This sequence joins TRBV11-2 and TRBJ2-2, with no clear D. The CDR3 is 15 amino acids. Germline CDR1 SGHAT, CDR2 FQNNGV. V was clipped by 2 bases and J by 1 base, with 8 bases between them. CDR3 coding DNA: TGTGCCAGCAGCTTATTCGCCGGGAACACCGGGGAGCTGTTTTTT. It translates to CASSLFAGNTGELFF.

This chain joins TRBV6-6 and TRBJ2-3; tentative D call: TRBD2 (6 bases). V was shortened by 2 bases and J by 0 bases, with 21 bases between the two germline ends. Germline V CDR1 and CDR2: MNHNY, SVGAGI (reference sequence). The CDR3 length is 19 residues. The CDR3: CASSYPRDSVRDSTDTQYF. The CDR3 region has the DNA TGTGCCAGCAGTTACCCCCGGGACTCCGTAAGAGATAGCACAGATACGCAGTATTTT.

For this clonotype: This may stem from a read error, because a much larger clone lies one nucleotide away. The V call is TRBV7-8, the J call TRBJ1-2; D is ambiguous. The CDR3 sequence is 14 residues long. Germline lookup yields CDR1 SGHVS and CDR2 FQNEAQ. The germline V and J ends were trimmed by 5 bases and 10 bases, with 20 bases remaining between them. Written as DNA, the CDR3 is TGTGCCAGCAGCAACGGGGAGCCAAGGGTGGACTACACCTTC. This codes for CASSNGEPRVDYTF.

In its sample, this clonotype was seen many times. The chain recombines TRBV7-6 with TRBJ2-3, with TRBD2 as a possible D gene (6 bases). Germline V lookup: CDR1 SGHVS, CDR2 FNYEAQ. The CDR3 extends over 15 amino acids. The V end was cut by 1 base, the J end by 2 bases, with 10 bases between. The CDR3 protein is CASSLGDFLTDTQYF. The DNA for the CDR3 is TGTGCCAGCAGCTTAGGGGACTTCCTCACAGATACGCAGTATTTT.